This passage covers 18 T cell receptor beta chains from one sample sequenced in a study of CD8 T cells in ankylosing spondylitis. MiXCR, run by TCRdb on the 5' RACE reads, gives a single entry per CDR3 protein. The top ten hold less than 35% of the sample, which has approximately 260,000 distinct CDR3 sequences, about 20% seen once. The source material was blood, either unsorted or a sorted T cell fraction (not recorded which). These TCRs come from a male donor with ankylosing spondylitis or in good health (not recorded which).

This chain uses TRBV4-3 with TRBJ1-4, with a weak D call TRBD1 (5 bases). V shed 1 base and J shed 7 bases, with 13 bases lying between them. The CDR3 has 15 amino acids. CDR1 LGHNA and CDR2 YSLEER come from the germline V gene. CDR3 sequence (DNA): TGCGCCAGCAGCCAAGGCCGGGACCGCGGTGAAAAACTGTTTTTT. As protein: CASSQGRDRGEKLFF.

In its sample, this clonotype was seen a few times. The V gene is TRBV6-2 or TRBV6-3, the J gene TRBJ2-7; D is possibly TRBD2 (5 bases). V lost 5 bases and J lost 7, with 9 bases in between. The V gene's germline CDR1 is MNHEY and CDR2 SVGEGT. CDR3 size: 11 residues. The DNA of the CDR3 is TGTGCCAGCAGTCCGCGCGGGGAGCAGTACTTC. Translated: CASSPRGEQYF.

This chain uses TRBV12-3 or TRBV12-4 with TRBJ1-4; D remains ambiguous. There are 14 residues in the CDR3. Between the trimmed V and J ends, which lost 7 bases and 5 bases, there was a span of 14 bases. This CDR3 reads CASTLSSENEKLFF. As DNA, the CDR3 is TGTGCCAGCACCCTAAGCTCGGAGAATGAAAAACTGTTTTTT.

The chain employs TRBV27 and TRBJ2-4; D is unclear. The CDR3 totals 14 residues. The germline V and J ends were trimmed by 6 bases and 1 base, with 10 bases remaining between them. Germline lookup yields CDR1 MNHEY and CDR2 SMNVEV (reference sequence). CDR3 DNA sequence: TGTGCCAGCAGCCGACACGCGGCCAAAAACATTCAGTACTTC. It codes for CASSRHAAKNIQYF.

This clonotype has only a few counts. The chain joins TRBV28 to TRBJ2-1, with 7 nucleotides matching TRBD1. The CDR3 consists of 16 residues. Germline V gene sequence: CDR1 MDHEN, CDR2 SYDVKM. With V trimmed by 8 bases and J by 2 bases, 12 bases remained unmatched. The CDR3 nucleotides read TGTGCCAGCGGTATACAGGGACAGCCCCCCTACAATGAGCAGTTCTTC. This sequence encodes CASGIQGQPPYNEQFF.

The rearrangement joins TRBV5-1 to TRBJ2-1, with 10 bases lining up with TRBD1. This CDR3 is 14 amino acids long. The germline CDR1 and CDR2 sequences are SGHRS and YFSETQ. V was pared by 4 bases and J by 7 bases, with 5 bases of the junction left unmatched. The CDR3 is CASSDRTGGNEQFF. CDR3 bases: TGCGCCAGCAGCGATAGGACAGGGGGGAATGAGCAGTTCTTC.

This clonotype showed up just a few times. The chain has TRBV11-2 and TRBJ2-1, with 9 bases matching TRBD1. The J segment lost 2 bases and the V segment lost 5 bases, leaving 10 bases of the junction unmatched. CDR3 length: 17 amino acids. Germline CDR1 is SGHAT and CDR2 is FQNNGV. CDR3 in amino acids: CASSRELTGGPYNEQFF. The CDR3 DNA sequence: TGTGCCAGCAGCCGAGAACTGACAGGGGGACCCTACAATGAGCAGTTCTTC.

This clonotype showed up just once. The chain joins TRBV19 to TRBJ2-1; D is undetermined. The CDR3 is made up of 17 amino acids. The V and J ends lost 0 bases and 0 bases respectively, with 12 bases between them. Per germline, CDR1 LNHDA and CDR2 SQIVND (reference sequence). The CDR3 loop is CASSIDLGISSYNEQFF. CDR3 nucleotide sequence: TGTGCCAGTAGTATAGATCTAGGGATCAGCTCCTACAATGAGCAGTTCTTC.

The chain joins TRBV4-1 to TRBJ2-1; 11 nucleotides line up with TRBD2. CDR1 and CDR2 from the germline V gene are MGHRA and YSYEKL. This CDR3 has 18 amino acids. Trimming removed 4 bases from V and 4 bases from J; junction bases left unmatched: 12. CDR3 in DNA: TGCGCCAGCAGCCCCACGGCTTTAACTAGCGGGGGTTACAATGAGCAGTTCTTC. Amino acid sequence: CASSPTALTSGGYNEQFF.

The CDR3 loop reads CASSRTVASNEQFF. The CDR3 coding sequence is TGTGCCAGCAGCCGGACAGTCGCTAGCAATGAGCAGTTCTTC. The rearrangement uses TRBV12-3 or TRBV12-4 and TRBJ2-1, with TRBD1 as a possible D gene (6 bases). The CDR3 has 14 residues. Trimming removed 6 bases from V and 6 bases from J, with 15 bases in between.

Only a few counts were recorded for this clonotype. The chain couples TRBV4-1 to TRBJ2-1; TRBD1 matches at 10 bases. Germline CDR1 is MGHRA and CDR2 is YSYEKL. The CDR3 consists of 16 residues. The ends lost 6 bases at V and 3 bases at J; junction bases unmatched: 8. The CDR3 region has the DNA TGCGCCAGCAGGCCCACCGGGACAGGGGTCTACAATGAGCAGTTCTTC. Encoded protein: CASRPTGTGVYNEQFF.

The chain links TRBV3-1 to TRBJ2-1; a possible D gene is TRBD2 (6 bases). The CDR3 consists of 17 residues. In germline, CDR1 is LGHDT, CDR2 YNNKEL (reference sequence). With 1 base removed from V and 10 bases from J, the gap between germline ends came to 23 bases. The CDR3 is CASSQVQLGLPRGEQFF. The CDR3 DNA sequence: TGTGCCAGCAGCCAAGTTCAGTTGGGGCTACCACGGGGGGAGCAGTTCTTC.

Notes on this clonotype: A junction end diverges from the germline sequence, so it may reflect a read error. This chain links TRBV4-1 with TRBJ1-5, with 7 bases that match TRBD1. CDR3 size: 14 residues. CDR1 and CDR2 from the germline V gene are MGHRA and YSYEKL. CDR3 sequence reads: CASSPGGYPQPPHF. CDR3 bases: TGCGCCAGCAGCCCAGGGGGTTACCCTCAGCCCCCGCATTTT.

This clonotype was seen more than once but under ten times. The chain uses TRBV29-1 and TRBJ2-4; TRBD2 matches at 7 bases. Germline values: CDR1 SQVTM, CDR2 ANQGSEA. The V segment lost 4 bases and the J segment 1 base; nucleotides outside the gene matches: 4. The CDR3 consists of 14 residues. CDR3: CSVVAGEAKNIQYF. The CDR3 nucleotides are TGCAGCGTTGTTGCGGGAGAGGCCAAAAACATTCAGTACTTC. The entire variable domain, with the rest obtained from reference TRBV29-1 and TRBJ2-4, is as follows: SAVISQKPSRDICQRGTSLTIQCQVDSQVTMMFWYRQQPGQSLTLIATANQGSEATYESGFVIDKFPISRPNLTFSTLTVSNMSPEDSSIYLCSVVAGEAKNIQYFGAGTRLSVL.

The table lists this clonotype with a few counts. The rearrangement links TRBV27 to TRBJ2-5, with 10 bases aligning to TRBD1. The CDR3 covers 15 residues. V trimming: 3 bases; J trimming: 5 bases; junction bases outside the gene matches: 6. The germline V gene encodes CDR1 MNHEY and CDR2 SMNVEV (reference sequence). The CDR3 spells CASSFWDRGRETQYF. The CDR3 DNA is TGTGCCAGCAGTTTTTGGGACAGGGGTCGCGAGACCCAGTACTTC.

The V call is TRBV7-9, the J call TRBJ1-2, with D hard to call. V dropped 0 bases and J dropped 4 bases, with 6 bases sitting between them. Germline V gene lookup returns CDR1 SEHNR and CDR2 FQNEAQ (reference sequence). The CDR3 has 13 residues. The CDR3 nucleotides read TGTGCCAGCAGCTTAGCTTCCCCCTATGGCTACACCTTC. The encoded protein is CASSLASPYGYTF.

The CDR3 nucleotides are TGTGCCAGCAGTGAATTGTATGAGGGGGTGAACACTGAAGCTTTCTTT. Protein sequence: CASSELYEGVNTEAFF. V usage is TRBV25-1 and J usage is TRBJ1-1; possible D gene TRBD1, 6 bases. There are 16 residues in the CDR3. V was cut by 1 base and J by 0 bases, with 12 bases left in between. The germline gives CDR1 MGHDK, CDR2 SYGVNS.

This clonotype was seen only a few times. V usage is TRBV2 and J usage is TRBJ2-2, with 12 nucleotides matching TRBD2. The CDR3 extends over 15 amino acids. After removal of 3 bases from V and 4 bases from J, the junction contained 0 bases not matched to a gene. The V gene's germline CDR1 is SNHLY and CDR2 FYNNEI. The CDR3 region has the DNA TGTGCCAGCAGTGAGACTAGCGGGAGCACCGGGGAGCTGTTTTTT. Its protein is CASSETSGSTGELFF.